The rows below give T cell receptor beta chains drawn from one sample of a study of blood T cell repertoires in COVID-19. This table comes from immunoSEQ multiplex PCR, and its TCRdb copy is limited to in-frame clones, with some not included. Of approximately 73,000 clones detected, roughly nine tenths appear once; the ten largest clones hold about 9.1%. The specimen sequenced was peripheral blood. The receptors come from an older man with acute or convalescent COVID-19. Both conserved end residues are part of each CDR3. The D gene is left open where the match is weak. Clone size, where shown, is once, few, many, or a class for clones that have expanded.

cdr3_nt: TGTGCCAGCAGTGGAAACAGGGGGGCCTATGGCTACACCTTC
cdr3_aa: CASSGNRGAYGYTF
d_call: TRBD1
j_call: TRBJ1-2
v_call: TRBV2
clone_size: once

cdr3_nt: TGTGCCAGTAGTCCCTCCGGGGTTAACGGGGAGCTGTTTTTT
cdr3_aa: CASSPSGVNGELFF
d_call: -
j_call: TRBJ2-2
v_call: TRBV19
clone_size: -

cdr3_nt: TGTGCCAGTAGACAGGCCTATTCACCCCTCCACTTT
cdr3_aa: CASRQAYSPLHF
d_call: -
j_call: TRBJ1-6
v_call: TRBV19
clone_size: -

cdr3_nt: TGTGCCAGCAGCCCACTAGCGGGAGGGCATGTTGAGCAGTTCTTC
cdr3_aa: CASSPLAGGHVEQFF
d_call: TRBD2
j_call: TRBJ2-1
v_call: TRBV5-4
clone_size: -

cdr3_nt: TGTGCCAGCAGCAGGGGGGATGAAGCTTTCTTT
cdr3_aa: CASSRGDEAFF
d_call: TRBD1
j_call: TRBJ1-1
v_call: TRBV6-5
clone_size: -

cdr3_nt: TGTGCCAGCAGTGAAGGAGGCCAATACGCTTTCTTT
cdr3_aa: CASSEGGQYAFF
d_call: -
j_call: TRBJ1-1
v_call: TRBV2
clone_size: -

cdr3_nt: TGTGCCAGCCCCAGTACGACAGTGAGATCTAGCACAGATACGCAGTATTTT
cdr3_aa: CASPSTTVRSSTDTQYF
d_call: -
j_call: TRBJ2-3
v_call: TRBV5-8
clone_size: -

cdr3_nt: TGTGCCAGCAGCGTAGGTGGAGGAAATTCACCCCTCCACTTT
cdr3_aa: CASSVGGGNSPLHF
d_call: -
j_call: TRBJ1-6
v_call: TRBV9
clone_size: -

cdr3_nt: TGTGCCAGCAGCCAATCCCAGGGAAACACCATATATTTT
cdr3_aa: CASSQSQGNTIYF
d_call: -
j_call: TRBJ1-3
v_call: TRBV3-1/TRBV3-2
clone_size: -

cdr3_nt: TGTGCCAGCAGCCCTGGGACAGGGGAGGATCAGCCCCAGCATTTT
cdr3_aa: CASSPGTGEDQPQHF
d_call: TRBD1
j_call: TRBJ1-5
v_call: TRBV7-9
clone_size: few

cdr3_nt: TGCAGCGTACGACAGGCCCAAGAGACCCAGTACTTC
cdr3_aa: CSVRQAQETQYF
d_call: -
j_call: TRBJ2-5
v_call: TRBV29-1
clone_size: -

cdr3_nt: TGTGCCAGCAGAGGGTTCGGGGAGAGCTCCTACGAGCAGTACTTC
cdr3_aa: CASRGFGESSYEQYF
d_call: -
j_call: TRBJ2-7
v_call: TRBV6-5
clone_size: few

cdr3_nt: TGTGCCTGGAGTGTAGTAGCAGGGGAAAGTGGTGGCTACACCTTC
cdr3_aa: CAWSVVAGESGGYTF
d_call: -
j_call: TRBJ1-2
v_call: TRBV30
clone_size: -

cdr3_nt: TGTGCCAGCAGTTACGGGCAGGGGATGGCAGATACGCAGTATTTT
cdr3_aa: CASSYGQGMADTQYF
d_call: -
j_call: TRBJ2-3
v_call: TRBV6-6
clone_size: -

cdr3_nt: TGTGCCACCAGTGAATCGGGACAGGGTTGGGAGACCCAGTACTTC
cdr3_aa: CATSESGQGWETQYF
d_call: TRBD1
j_call: TRBJ2-5
v_call: TRBV24-1
clone_size: -

cdr3_nt: TGTGCCAGCAGCTTATACCCCCCTAGCGGGGGGTACAATGAGCAGTTCTTC
cdr3_aa: CASSLYPPSGGYNEQFF
d_call: TRBD2
j_call: TRBJ2-1
v_call: TRBV11-3
clone_size: -

cdr3_nt: TGTGCCAGTAGTATACAAGGGGGCGAGTATTCACCCCTCCACTTT
cdr3_aa: CASSIQGGEYSPLHF
d_call: TRBD1
j_call: TRBJ1-6
v_call: TRBV19
clone_size: -